This T cell receptor (beta chain) was documented in a study of cytomegalovirus exposure and HLA in healthy donors. Study-wide background: Earlier results showed 90 million to 130 million unique TCR beta sequences derived from about 179 million T cells. The study's early data release held roughly 91 million unique TCRs from HLA-typed donors.

13 Jbeta primers and 60 Vbeta primers were used for the PCR. Sequencing was performed with immunoSEQ multiplex PCR; in TCRdb, only in-frame clones are kept and a portion is missing. This sample has approximately 220,000 clones, with 75% to 80% found just once. Broader study findings: Most TCR sequences proved rare, with some public TCRs found in many donors. Among donors in an Asian-associated ancestry cluster, a later analysis reportedly found fewer N-insertions than the roughly 650-donor mean.

V dropped 6 bases and J dropped 7; count of bases not matched to a gene: 5. Germline V gene sequence: CDR1 SGHTA, CDR2 FQGNSA. The CDR3 has 12 amino acids. A note on this clone: The target antigen is unknown.

Sample: PBMCs. The chain has TRBV7-2 and TRBJ1-2, with 7 bases aligning to TRBD1. The TCR was taken from a male donor in good health and CMV-seronegative. CDR3 sequence reads: CASRRTGPGYTF. CDR3 DNA sequence: TGTGCCAGCAGGAGGACAGGTCCTGGCTACACCTTC.